Shown below are 3 T cell receptor beta chains from a single sample sequenced in a study of identical twins. One entry per CDR3 protein, called by TCRdb with MiXCR from the 5' RACE reads. Of 500,000 or so distinct CDR3 sequences listed, about 13% are singletons. These data were also filed under a second study, of yellow fever vaccine responses in identical twins.

Sequenced sample: CD4+ T cells sorted from blood. Receptors originate from a woman younger than 30 in good health.

This clonotype was seen a handful of times. The V gene is TRBV3-1, the J gene TRBJ1-3; 11 bases fit TRBD1. The CDR3 totals 15 residues. CDR1 is LGHDT, CDR2 YNNKEL, per germline (reference sequence). The V and J ends lost 4 bases and 4 bases, in that order; junction bases with no gene match: 3. CDR3 residues: CASSPDRGQGNTIYF. CDR3 coding DNA: TGTGCCAGCAGCCCGGACAGGGGGCAAGGAAACACCATATATTTT. Supplemented by reference TRBV3-1 and TRBJ1-3, the full variable domain reads DTAVSQTPKYLVTQMGNDKSIKCEQNLGHDTMYWYKQDSKKFLKIMFSYNNKELIINETVPNRFSPKSPDKAHLNLHINSLELGDSAVYFCASSPDRGQGNTIYFGEGSWLTVV.

This clonotype was picked up many times. CDR3 region: CASSVVEYEQYF. CDR3 DNA: TGTGCCAGCAGTGTCGTAGAGTACGAGCAGTACTTC. The chain uses TRBV25-1 and TRBJ2-7; no definite D call. Germline CDR1 MGHDK, CDR2 SYGVNS. CDR3 length equals 12 residues. Deletions cut 4 bases from V and 4 bases from J, with 8 bases between.

This chain connects TRBV7-6 to TRBJ2-3, with D perhaps TRBD2 (7 bases). CDR3 size: 15 residues. Germline V gene data show CDR1 as SGHVS and CDR2 as FNYEAQ. V dropped 10 bases and J dropped 3 bases, with 20 bases sitting between them. CDR3 nucleotides: TGTGCCACCGCCGTTGGGGGGGCTTGGACAGATACGCAGTATTTT. Translating it yields CATAVGGAWTDTQYF.